This T cell receptor beta chain was observed in a study of T cell changes during pregnancy in multiple sclerosis. TCRdb's table, derived via immunoSEQ multiplex PCR, lists solely in-frame clones and lacks some. The table has 45,000 to 60,000 clones, roughly nine tenths seen once. CDR1 and CDR2 (germline): MNHEY, SMNVEV (reference sequence). CDR3 length: 13 residues. Trimming took off 3 bases at V and 11 bases at J, with 13 bases between the two ends. The receptor comes from a female donor with multiple sclerosis, enrolled in a pregnancy study. The material sequenced was CD8+ T cells from peripheral blood mononuclear cells, taken before pregnancy. J is TRBJ1-4 and V is TRBV27; maybe TRBD1 (6 bases). The CDR3 nucleotides read TGTGCCAGCAGTTTTCAGGGGCGAAGGAAACTGTTTTTT. This gives the protein CASSFQGRRKLFF. Full variable domain (remainder filled in from reference TRBV27 and TRBJ1-4): EAQVTQNPRYLITVTGKKLTVTCSQNMNHEYMSWYRQDPGLGLRQIYYSMNVEVTDKGDVPEGYKVSRKEKRNFPLILESPSPNQTSLYFCASSFQGRRKLFFGSGTQLSVL.